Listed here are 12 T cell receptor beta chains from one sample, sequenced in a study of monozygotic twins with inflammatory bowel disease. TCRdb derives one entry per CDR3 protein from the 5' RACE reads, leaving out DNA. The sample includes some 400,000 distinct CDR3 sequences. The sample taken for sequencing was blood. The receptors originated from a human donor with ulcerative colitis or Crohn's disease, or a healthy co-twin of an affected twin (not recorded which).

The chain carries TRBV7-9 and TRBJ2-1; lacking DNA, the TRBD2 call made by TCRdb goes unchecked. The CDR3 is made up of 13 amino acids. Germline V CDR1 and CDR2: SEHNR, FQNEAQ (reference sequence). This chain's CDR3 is CASSLVEVNEQFF. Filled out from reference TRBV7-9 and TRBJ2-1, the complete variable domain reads DTGVSQNPRHKITKRGQNVTFRCDPISEHNRLYWYRQTLGQGPEFLTYFQNEAQLEKSRLLSDRFSAERPKGSFSTLEIQRTEQGDSAMYLCASSLVEVNEQFFGPGTRLTVL.

The CDR3 spells CAIRDRAPDTQYF. V usage is TRBV10-3 and J usage is TRBJ2-3; the D call from TCRdb, TRBD1, cannot be confirmed without DNA. The germline CDR1 and CDR2 sequences are ENHRY and SYGVKD. CDR3 length: 13 residues.

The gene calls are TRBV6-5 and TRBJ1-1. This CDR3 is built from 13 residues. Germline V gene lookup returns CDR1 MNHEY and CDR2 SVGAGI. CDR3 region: CASSYSGFTEAFF.

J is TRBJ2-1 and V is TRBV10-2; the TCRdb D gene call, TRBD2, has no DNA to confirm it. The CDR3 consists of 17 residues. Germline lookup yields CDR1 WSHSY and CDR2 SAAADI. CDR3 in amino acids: CASSDSRLAGSYNEQFF.

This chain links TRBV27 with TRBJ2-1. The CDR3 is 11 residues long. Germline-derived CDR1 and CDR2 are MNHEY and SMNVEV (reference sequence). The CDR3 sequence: CASSDYNEQFF.

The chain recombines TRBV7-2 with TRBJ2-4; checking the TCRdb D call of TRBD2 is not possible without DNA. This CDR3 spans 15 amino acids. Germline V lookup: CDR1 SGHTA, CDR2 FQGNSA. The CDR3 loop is CASSFSGTSGNIQYF. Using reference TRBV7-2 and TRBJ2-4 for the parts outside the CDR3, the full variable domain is GAGVSQSPSNKVTEKGKDVELRCDPISGHTALYWYRQSLGQGLEFLIYFQGNSAPDKSGLPSDRFSAERTGGSVSTLTIQRTQQEDSAVYLCASSFSGTSGNIQYFGAGTRLSVL.

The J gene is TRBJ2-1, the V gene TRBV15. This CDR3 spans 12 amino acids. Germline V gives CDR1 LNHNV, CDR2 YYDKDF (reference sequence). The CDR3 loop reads CATSREGWEQFF. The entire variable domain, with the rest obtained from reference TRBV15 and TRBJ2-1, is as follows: DAMVIQNPRYQVTQFGKPVTLSCSQTLNHNVMYWYQQKSSQAPKLLFHYYDKDFNNEADTPDNFQSRRPNTSFCFLDIRSPGLGDTAMYLCATSREGWEQFFGPGTRLTVL.

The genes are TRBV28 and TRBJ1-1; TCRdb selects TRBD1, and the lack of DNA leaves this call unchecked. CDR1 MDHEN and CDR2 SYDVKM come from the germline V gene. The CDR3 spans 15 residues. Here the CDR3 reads CASSLPHVRGAEAFF.

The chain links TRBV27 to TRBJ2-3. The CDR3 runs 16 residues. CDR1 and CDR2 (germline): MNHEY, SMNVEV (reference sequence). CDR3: CASSLGLDRSTDTQYF.

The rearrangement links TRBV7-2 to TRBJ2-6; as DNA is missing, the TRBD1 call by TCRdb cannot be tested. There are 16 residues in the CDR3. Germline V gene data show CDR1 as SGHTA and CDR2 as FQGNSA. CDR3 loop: CASSLLGGAGANVLTF.

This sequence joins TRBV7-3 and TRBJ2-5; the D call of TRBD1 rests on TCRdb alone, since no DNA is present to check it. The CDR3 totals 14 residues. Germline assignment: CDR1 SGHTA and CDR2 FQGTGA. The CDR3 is CASSLNVGGETQYF.

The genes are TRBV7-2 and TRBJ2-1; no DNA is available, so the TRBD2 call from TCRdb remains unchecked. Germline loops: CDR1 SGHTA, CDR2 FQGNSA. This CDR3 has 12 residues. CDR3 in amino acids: CASSPALARQFF. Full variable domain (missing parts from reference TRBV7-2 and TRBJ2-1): GAGVSQSPSNKVTEKGKDVELRCDPISGHTALYWYRQSLGQGLEFLIYFQGNSAPDKSGLPSDRFSAERTGGSVSTLTIQRTQQEDSAVYLCASSPALARQFFGPGTRLTVL.